Listed below are T cell receptor beta chains from one sample, sequenced in a study of cytomegalovirus exposure and HLA in healthy donors. Libraries were prepared by immunoSEQ multiplex PCR; TCRdb keeps only in-frame clonotypes and omits some of them. This table holds roughly 160,000 clones, 71% found once. The sequenced material came from PBMCs. These receptors all come from a girl aged 10 to 17 in good health and CMV-seronegative. CDR3s include the opening cysteine and the closing phenylalanine or tryptophan. Fields, in order: D gene, CDR3 length, clone size, V gene, J gene, CDR3 protein, CDR3 DNA. A D gene is named only where the DNA matches it firmly. A clone size is listed for some rows: how often the clone was seen (once, few, many), or a class if it is expanded.

TRBD1	13	.	TRBV28	TRBJ1-1	CASSPPGTDEAFF	TGTGCCAGCAGCCCACCGGGGACAGATGAAGCTTTCTTT
.	15	.	TRBV7-6	TRBJ1-1	CASSFGQGLRTEAFF	TGTGCCAGCAGCTTCGGGCAGGGACTAAGGACTGAAGCTTTCTTT
.	14	few	TRBV11-2	TRBJ2-7	CASSSRAGAYEQYF	TGTGCCAGCAGCTCGCGGGCCGGAGCCTACGAGCAGTACTTC
TRBD2	16	once	TRBV5-6	TRBJ2-2	CASSLCGGANTGELFF	TGTGCCAGCAGCTTGTGCGGGGGAGCGAACACCGGGGAGCTGTTTTTT
.	15	few	TRBV5-6	TRBJ2-3	CASSLSRDYTDTQYF	TGTGCCAGCAGCTTGTCCAGGGATTACACAGATACGCAGTATTTT
.	14	.	TRBV4-2	TRBJ1-5	CASSSAGGNQPQHF	TGTGCCAGCAGCTCCGCGGGCGGTAATCAGCCCCAGCATTTT
TRBD1	15	.	TRBV2	TRBJ1-5	CASSGDRGGNQPQHF	TGTGCCAGCAGTGGAGACAGGGGTGGCAATCAGCCCCAGCATTTT
.	14	.	TRBV6-6	TRBJ1-1	CASSYPTGNTEAFF	TGTGCCAGCAGTTACCCCACAGGGAACACTGAAGCTTTCTTT
TRBD2	16	.	TRBV5-1	TRBJ2-1	CASSLEVSGGINEQFF	TGCGCCAGCAGCTTGGAAGTTAGCGGGGGGATTAATGAGCAGTTCTTC
.	15	.	TRBV12-5	TRBJ2-1	CASGGVRFSYNEQFF	TGTGCTAGTGGAGGGGTCCGGTTCTCCTACAATGAGCAGTTCTTC
.	13	.	TRBV30	TRBJ2-2	CAWTGGGVGELFF	TGTGCCTGGACCGGAGGGGGGGTCGGGGAGCTGTTTTTT
TRBD1	17	.	TRBV5-3	TRBJ1-4	CARSFFSEGGTGEKLFF	TGTGCCAGAAGCTTTTTCTCGGAGGGGGGGACAGGTGAAAAACTGTTTTTT
.	14	.	TRBV7-3	TRBJ2-1	CASSLIAENNEQFF	TGTGCCAGCAGCTTAATAGCCGAGAACAATGAGCAGTTCTTC
TRBD1	16	once	TRBV4-2	TRBJ2-1	CASSRRTGGARNEQFF	TGTGCCAGCAGCCGACGAACAGGGGGCGCGAGGAATGAGCAGTTCTTC
.	15	.	TRBV9	TRBJ2-5	CASSVSGSRQETQYF	TGTGCCAGCAGCGTATCTGGGTCGAGGCAAGAGACCCAGTACTTC
.	14	.	TRBV14	TRBJ2-2	CASSQVGVGGELFF	TGTGCCAGCAGCCAAGTAGGGGTTGGCGGGGAGCTGTTTTTT
.	14	.	TRBV6-5	TRBJ1-3	CASSFDSSGNTIYF	TGTGCCAGCAGTTTCGACAGCTCTGGAAACACCATATATTTT
TRBD2	16	.	TRBV11-3	TRBJ2-1	CASSSSTGTSYNEQFF	TGTGCCAGCAGTTCCTCAACCGGGACTAGTTACAATGAGCAGTTCTTC
.	13	.	TRBV7-9	TRBJ2-7	CASSSDRSYEQYF	TGTGCCAGCAGCAGTGACAGGTCCTACGAGCAGTACTTC
.	14	.	TRBV29-1	TRBJ1-1	CSVRPDTVNTEAFF	TGCAGCGTGAGGCCGGACACGGTAAACACTGAAGCTTTCTTT
TRBD1	14	.	TRBV7-3	TRBJ2-2	CASGGQGNTGELFF	TGTGCCAGCGGAGGACAGGGGAACACCGGGGAGCTGTTTTTT
TRBD2	15	once	TRBV27	TRBJ2-3	CASITAGTSGDTQYF	TGTGCCAGCATCACGGCCGGGACTAGTGGAGATACGCAGTATTTT
.	14	.	TRBV7-9	TRBJ2-2	CASSLSTNTGELFF	TGTGCCAGCAGCTTGAGCACGAACACCGGGGAGCTGTTTTTT
TRBD1	16	.	TRBV5-1	TRBJ1-1	CASSLGVGQGGAEAFF	TGCGCCAGCAGCTTGGGAGTCGGACAGGGGGGGGCTGAAGCTTTCTTT
.	15	.	TRBV18	TRBJ2-5	CASSPPGRGHETQYF	TGTGCCAGCTCACCACCGGGCAGGGGCCACGAGACCCAGTACTTC
TRBD2	13	.	TRBV19	TRBJ2-3	CASRTSGTDTQYF	TGTGCCAGTAGGACTAGCGGCACAGATACGCAGTATTTT
.	12	.	TRBV4-1	TRBJ2-1	CASSQETGEQFF	TGCGCCAGCAGCCAAGAAACGGGAGAGCAGTTCTTC
.	12	.	TRBV28	TRBJ1-2	CASSVVNYGYTF	TGTGCCAGCAGTGTAGTGAACTATGGCTACACCTTC
.	12	few	TRBV6-1	TRBJ1-2	CASTEGYYGYTF	TGTGCCAGCACGGAGGGGTACTATGGCTACACCTTC
.	12	.	TRBV7-9	TRBJ2-7	CASSFFAYEQYF	TGTGCCAGCAGTTTTTTCGCCTACGAGCAGTACTTC
.	14	.	TRBV5-6	TRBJ2-5	CASSLGRLQETQYF	TGTGCCAGCAGCTTAGGCCGACTGCAAGAGACCCAGTACTTC
TRBD2	15	.	TRBV5-6	TRBJ2-7	CASSLVLAGGNEQYF	TGTGCCAGCAGCTTGGTACTAGCGGGGGGTAACGAGCAGTACTTC
TRBD1	16	.	TRBV6-5	TRBJ2-1	CASSYSRDRGRNEQFF	TGTGCCAGCAGTTACTCGAGGGACAGGGGGCGGAATGAGCAGTTCTTC
.	14	once	TRBV6-1	TRBJ1-4	CASAKGGVKEKLFF	TGTGCCAGCGCAAAGGGAGGGGTGAAGGAAAAACTGTTTTTT
TRBD1	16	.	TRBV5-1	TRBJ1-4	CASSLQGAEANEKLFF	TGCGCCAGCAGCCTCCAGGGGGCAGAAGCTAATGAAAAACTGTTTTTT
.	15	.	TRBV19	TRBJ1-5	CASSTVGGRNQPQHF	TGTGCCAGTAGTACGGTGGGCGGGCGCAATCAGCCCCAGCATTTT
.	14	few	TRBV2	TRBJ1-5	CASSDTTGNQPQHF	TGTGCCAGCAGTGATACGACAGGTAATCAGCCCCAGCATTTT
TRBD1	16	.	TRBV5-1	TRBJ1-1	CASSFGQGLMNTEAFF	TGCGCCAGCAGCTTCGGACAGGGGCTGATGAACACTGAAGCTTTCTTT
TRBD1	16	.	TRBV5-5	TRBJ1-2	CASSLAGTGTNYGYTF	TGTGCCAGCAGCTTAGCCGGGACAGGGACTAACTATGGCTACACCTTC
TRBD1	16	.	TRBV11-2	TRBJ1-6	CASSLRLGTGDSPLHF	TGTGCCAGCAGCCTAAGATTAGGGACAGGGGATTCACCCCTCCACTTT
TRBD2	15	few	TRBV6-1	TRBJ2-1	CASRELAGGPSEQFF	TGTGCCAGCAGGGAGCTAGCGGGGGGGCCTAGTGAGCAGTTCTTC
TRBD2	15	few	TRBV13	TRBJ2-3	CASSFSGGAADTQYF	TGTGCCAGCAGCTTTAGCGGGGGGGCCGCAGATACGCAGTATTTT
.	16	.	TRBV27	TRBJ2-7	CASSLLAGASSYEQYF	TGTGCCAGCAGTTTATTGGCGGGGGCCAGCTCCTACGAGCAGTACTTC
.	15	once	TRBV19	TRBJ1-5	CASREGAVGNQPQHF	TGTGCCAGTAGAGAAGGGGCCGTGGGCAATCAGCCCCAGCATTTT
.	17	.	TRBV19	TRBJ1-5	CASSIRWREYSNQPQHF	TGTGCCAGTAGTATCCGTTGGAGGGAGTATAGCAATCAGCCCCAGCATTTT
.	16	.	TRBV6-1	TRBJ1-5	CASSDKRPGEGQPQHF	TGTGCCAGCAGTGACAAGCGTCCGGGGGAGGGTCAGCCCCAGCATTTT
.	13	.	TRBV19	TRBJ2-3	CASSYTVTDTQYF	TGTGCCAGTAGTTATACAGTCACAGATACGCAGTATTTT
.	15	few	TRBV5-6	TRBJ1-3	CASSLRREIGNTIYF	TGTGCCAGCAGCTTGAGGAGGGAAATCGGAAACACCATATATTTT
.	13	.	TRBV14	TRBJ2-3	CASSNFEGDTQYF	TGTGCCAGCAGTAACTTCGAGGGAGATACGCAGTATTTT
TRBD1	16	.	TRBV19	TRBJ1-5	CASSQDRSYSNQPQHF	TGTGCCAGTAGTCAGGACAGGAGCTATAGCAATCAGCCCCAGCATTTT